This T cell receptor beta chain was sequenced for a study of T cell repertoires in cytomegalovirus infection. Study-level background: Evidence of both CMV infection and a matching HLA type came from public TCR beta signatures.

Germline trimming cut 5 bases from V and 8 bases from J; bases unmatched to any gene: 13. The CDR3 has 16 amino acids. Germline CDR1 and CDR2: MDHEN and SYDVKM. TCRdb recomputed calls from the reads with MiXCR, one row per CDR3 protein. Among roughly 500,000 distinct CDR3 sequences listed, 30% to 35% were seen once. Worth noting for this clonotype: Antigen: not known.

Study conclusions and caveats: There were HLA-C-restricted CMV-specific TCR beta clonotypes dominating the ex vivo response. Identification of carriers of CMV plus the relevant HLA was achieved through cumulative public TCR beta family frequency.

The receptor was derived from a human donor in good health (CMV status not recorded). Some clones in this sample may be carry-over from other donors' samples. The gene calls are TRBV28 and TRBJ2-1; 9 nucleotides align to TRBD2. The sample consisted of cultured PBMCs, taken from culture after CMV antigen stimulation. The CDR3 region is CASSLISGSQVHEQFF. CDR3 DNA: TGTGCCAGCAGTCTGATTAGCGGGAGCCAGGTCCATGAGCAGTTCTTC.